The clone carrying this TCR beta chain was recorded a few times. V was cut by 1 base and J by 6 bases, with 5 bases left in between. The CDR3 contains 12 residues. Germline-derived CDR1 and CDR2 are SEHNR and FQNEAQ (reference sequence). TCRdb processed the 5' RACE reads anew with MiXCR; each CDR3 protein has one entry. The repertoire has about 92,000 distinct CDR3 sequences, about 9% of them found once; the top ten carry roughly 4.6%. This entry comes from a study of CD8 T cells in ankylosing spondylitis. Sequencing input: blood, either unsorted or a sorted T cell fraction (not recorded which). The V call is TRBV7-9, the J call TRBJ2-3; D call uncertain. The TCR comes from a male donor with ankylosing spondylitis or in good health (not recorded which). Here the CDR3 reads CASSLGWDTQYF. In DNA, the CDR3 is TGTGCCAGCAGCTTAGGATGGGATACGCAGTATTTT.